A single sample is the source of the 18 T cell receptor beta chains below, sequenced in a study of blood T cell repertoires in COVID-19. Generated by immunoSEQ multiplex PCR, the TCRdb table keeps only in-frame clones and is missing some. The sample consists of about 310,000 clones, 90% of them appearing once. The sample consisted of PBMCs or T cells enriched from blood (not recorded which). These receptors were collected from a woman aged 18 to 35 with acute COVID-19.

This chain joins TRBV12-5 and TRBJ2-7, with unresolved D. Germline CDR1 LGHNT, CDR2 FRNRAP. V lost 7 bases, J lost 2 bases, and 15 bases lay in between. The CDR3 loop spans 14 amino acids. In nucleotides, the CDR3 is TGTGCTAGTGCTGTGATCGACAAGCCCTACGAGCAGTACTTC. This encodes CASAVIDKPYEQYF. Looking up the rest from reference TRBV12-5 and TRBJ2-7 gives the full variable domain: DARVTQTPRHKVTEMGQEVTMRCQPILGHNTVFWYRQTMMQGLELLAYFRNRAPLDDSGMPKDRFSAEMPDATLATLKIQPSEPRDSAVYFCASAVIDKPYEQYFGPGTRLTVT.

This clone showed up just once. This chain links TRBV7-3 with TRBJ2-3; D is possibly TRBD2 (5 bases). The CDR3 sequence is 14 residues long. V lost 5 bases and J 6 bases, leaving 15 bases between the germline ends. Germline V gene lookup returns CDR1 SGHTA and CDR2 FQGTGA. The CDR3 sequence: CASSTPTSSDTQYF. The CDR3 region has the DNA TGTGCCAGCAGCACACCAACTAGTTCGGATACGCAGTATTTT.

The chain couples TRBV20-1 to TRBJ1-2; D call uncertain. CDR3 length equals 11 residues. CDR1 and CDR2 (germline): DFQATT, SNEGSKA (reference sequence). V gave up 6 bases and J gave up 2 bases, with 7 bases separating them. The CDR3, as DNA: TGCAGTGCAGCGGACAACTATGGCTACACCTTC. Translated, it gives CSAADNYGYTF.

The rearrangement joins TRBV3-1 (or the pseudogene TRBV3-2) to TRBJ2-2; D remains ambiguous. Germline-derived CDR1 and CDR2 are LGHDT and YNNKEL (reference sequence). CDR3 size: 12 residues. Trimming took off 0 bases at V and 8 bases at J, with 4 bases between the two ends. The CDR3 nucleotides are TGTGCCAGCAGCCAAGAGGAGGGGGAGCTGTTTTTT. Translating it yields CASSQEEGELFF.

The chain employs TRBV18 and TRBJ1-5; 8 positions agree with TRBD1. Germline CDR1 reads KGHSH; CDR2 reads LQKENI. This CDR3 is built from 14 residues. With 3 bases clipped from V and 6 bases from J, the junction kept 4 bases outside the gene matches. CDR3 nucleotides: TGTGCCAGCTCACCGGGACAGGCGGCTCAGCCCCAGCATTTT. Translation gives CASSPGQAAQPQHF. Together with reference TRBV18 and TRBJ1-5, the CDR3 gives the full variable domain: NAGVMQNPRHLVRRRGQEARLRCSPMKGHSHVYWYRQLPEEGLKFMVYLQKENIIDESGMPKERFSAEFPKEGPSILRIQQVVRGDSAAYFCASSPGQAAQPQHFGDGTRLSIL.

V is TRBV28 and J is TRBJ2-3; no reliable D call. V lost 6 bases and J lost 4, with 17 bases in between. From germline, CDR1 is MDHEN and CDR2 SYDVKM. The CDR3 length is 15 residues. CDR3 in DNA: TGTGCCAGCAGCCGAACTCGACTTTGGCCAGATACGCAGTATTTT. The encoded protein is CASSRTRLWPDTQYF.

This chain connects TRBV10-3 to TRBJ2-7; D call uncertain. The germline gives CDR1 ENHRY, CDR2 SYGVKD. V was cut by 6 bases and J by 4 bases, with 7 bases left in between. The CDR3 is 11 amino acids. The DNA for the CDR3 is TGTGCCATCAGCCAAGAGTACGAGCAGTACTTC. The encoded protein is CAISQEYEQYF.

The V call is TRBV18, the J call TRBJ1-4, with TRBD1 identical over 9 bases. The CDR3 spans 15 residues. With 3 bases clipped from V and 8 bases from J, the junction kept 7 bases outside the gene matches. Germline V CDR1 and CDR2: KGHSH, LQKENI. The CDR3 nucleotides read TGTGCCAGCTCACCCGGACAGGGGCGAGGGGAAAAACTGTTTTTT. The encoded protein is CASSPGQGRGEKLFF.

The chain recombines TRBV9 with TRBJ2-3; 7 bases are shared with TRBD2. Losses at the gene ends were 1 base for V and 3 bases for J; bases not matched to a gene: 11. Germline V lookup: CDR1 SGDLS, CDR2 YYNGEE. The length of the CDR3 is 17 residues. The CDR3 nucleotides read TGTGCCAGCAGCGTACACTGGGGGGGAGGGCCGACAGATACGCAGTATTTT. Protein: CASSVHWGGGPTDTQYF. The full variable domain, rest sourced from reference TRBV9 and TRBJ2-3, is DSGVTQTPKHLITATGQRVTLRCSPRSGDLSVYWYQQSLDQGLQFLIQYYNGEERAKGNILERFSAQQFPDLHSELNLSSLELGDSALYFCASSVHWGGGPTDTQYFGPGTRLTVL.

The chain has TRBV29-1 and TRBJ1-3; 7 nucleotides line up with TRBD1. Germline lookup yields CDR1 SQVTM and CDR2 ANQGSEA. The length of the CDR3 is 14 residues. J gave up 4 bases and V 4 bases, and 7 bases lay outside the gene matches. This chain's CDR3 is CSVAATGTGNTIYF. CDR3 bases: TGCAGCGTTGCCGCGACAGGGACAGGAAACACCATATATTTT.

This sequence joins TRBV19 and TRBJ1-1; 7 nucleotides align to TRBD1. Germline CDR1 LNHDA, CDR2 SQIVND (reference sequence). The CDR3 is 13 amino acids. The V and J ends lost 6 bases and 9 bases, in that order; junction bases with no gene match: 10. CDR3 region: CASRKVGQTQAFF. The CDR3 DNA is TGTGCCAGTAGGAAGGTGGGACAGACCCAAGCTTTCTTT.

The chain is built from TRBV28 and TRBJ1-1, with D uncertain. Germline V gene lookup returns CDR1 MDHEN and CDR2 SYDVKM. This CDR3 comprises 13 residues. The V end lost 3 bases, the J end lost 1 base, and 6 bases lay between the germline ends. CDR3 sequence: CASSFTGNTEAFF. The CDR3 nucleotides read TGTGCCAGCAGTTTCACCGGGAACACTGAAGCTTTCTTT.

The gene calls are TRBV28 and TRBJ1-2; D remains unclear. Germline CDR1 reads MDHEN; CDR2 reads SYDVKM. Trimming removed 5 bases at V and 4 bases at J, with 14 bases between. CDR3 length: 14 residues. CDR3 protein: CASSPSTPGYGYTF. For the CDR3, the DNA is TGTGCCAGCAGTCCCTCAACTCCGGGCTATGGCTACACCTTC.

The chain has TRBV10-2 and TRBJ2-1; 8 bases fit TRBD2. The CDR3 runs 13 residues. CDR1 WSHSY and CDR2 SAAADI come from the germline V gene. V lost 10 bases to trimming and J lost 0 bases; unmatched junction nucleotides: 2. CDR3 nucleotides: TGCGCCACCCGGGGGGGCTCCTACAATGAGCAGTTCTTC. Residues: CATRGGSYNEQFF.

CDR3 DNA sequence: TGTGCCAGCAGCTTAGCTGCGGACTCCTTCCAGACTGAAGCTTTCTTT. Protein sequence: CASSLAADSFQTEAFF. The genes are TRBV11-1 and TRBJ1-1; D not resolved. The CDR3 covers 16 residues. V lost 0 bases, J lost 5 bases, and 16 bases lay in between. Germline V gene lookup returns CDR1 SGHAT and CDR2 FQDESV (reference sequence).

V gene TRBV18 combines with J gene TRBJ1-1; maybe TRBD1 (5 bases). V lost 1 base and J 1 base, leaving 16 bases between the germline ends. The CDR3 runs 17 residues. Germline V gene sequence: CDR1 KGHSH, CDR2 LQKENI. The chain's CDR3 is CASSPRRGYGPNTEAFF. In DNA form, the CDR3 reads TGTGCCAGCTCACCACGAAGGGGCTACGGTCCGAACACTGAAGCTTTCTTT.

The chain links TRBV28 to TRBJ1-2; D gene uncertain. Trimming took 5 bases from V and 4 from J, leaving 17 bases between them. The germline CDR1 and CDR2 sequences are MDHEN and SYDVKM. The CDR3 consists of 15 residues. The CDR3 region has the DNA TGTGCCAGCAGTCCCGGCAGTTGGCGGTCCTATGGCTACACCTTC. This translates into CASSPGSWRSYGYTF.

The chain employs TRBV18 and TRBJ2-7, with 8 bases fitting TRBD1. V gave up 1 base and J gave up 3 bases; unmatched junction bases: 2. Germline CDR1 reads KGHSH; CDR2 reads LQKENI. This CDR3 region has 14 residues. Here the CDR3 DNA reads TGTGCCAGCTCACCACTGGACAGGGTCTACGAGCAGTACTTC. Translation: CASSPLDRVYEQYF.